This entry lists 10 T cell receptor beta chains sequenced from one sample in a study of T cell responses to AZD1222 COVID-19 vaccine. The protocol was immunoSEQ multiplex PCR, while the TCRdb copy is restricted to in-frame clones and leaves out a portion. The data show around 72,000 clones, around 86% seen once. The source material was peripheral blood, sampled on day 0 of AZD1222 vaccination. The receptors here all came from an adult in good health.

The chain joins TRBV20-1 to TRBJ2-1, with TRBD2 matching over 9 bases. The CDR3 runs 17 residues. V lost 3 bases to trimming and J lost 5 bases; unmatched junction nucleotides: 14. Germline CDR1 DFQATT, CDR2 SNEGSKA (reference sequence). The chain's CDR3 is CSASFAGGSLLDNEQFF. The DNA for the CDR3 is TGCAGTGCTAGTTTTGCGGGGGGGTCACTCCTCGACAATGAGCAGTTCTTC.

The chain joins TRBV5-4 to TRBJ2-7; 7 positions agree with TRBD1. Per the germline V gene, CDR1 is SGHNT and CDR2 is YYREEE (reference sequence). The CDR3 spans 13 residues. With V trimmed by 4 bases and J by 7 bases, 8 bases remained unmatched. The CDR3 sequence: CASSRDSSWEQYF. CDR3 sequence (DNA): TGTGCCAGCAGCCGGGACAGTTCTTGGGAGCAGTACTTC.

This clone was seen only once. The chain joins TRBV5-5 to TRBJ2-1; D not certain. Germline V gene lookup returns CDR1 SGHKS and CDR2 YYEKEE (reference sequence). Trimming removed 4 bases at V and 8 bases at J, with 7 bases between. CDR3 length equals 11 residues. The CDR3 DNA is TGTGCCAGCAGCCGATGGGATGAGCAGTTCTTC. It codes for CASSRWDEQFF.

The J gene is TRBJ2-5, the V gene TRBV30, with 7 nucleotides matching TRBD1. V gave up 1 base and J gave up 4 bases; unmatched junction bases: 9. This CDR3 region has 15 residues. Germline CDR1 is GTSNPN and CDR2 is SVGIG (reference sequence). This CDR3 reads CAWSERDSYSETQYF. CDR3 nucleotides: TGTGCCTGGAGTGAACGGGACAGCTATTCAGAGACCCAGTACTTC.

The rearrangement links TRBV2 to TRBJ1-2, with 7 bases matching TRBD1. The CDR3 covers 13 residues. Germline CDR1 is SNHLY and CDR2 is FYNNEI. Trimming took 6 bases from V and 1 from J; bases not matched to a gene: 2. The DNA for the CDR3 is TGTGCCAGCAGAGGGGACAGTAACTATGGCTACACCTTC. Its translation: CASRGDSNYGYTF.

This clone was seen just once. The chain combines TRBV5-1 with TRBJ2-3; no clear D gene. Germline loops: CDR1 SGHRS, CDR2 YFSETQ. V lost 0 bases and J 4 bases, leaving 15 bases between the germline ends. The CDR3 has 16 amino acids. CDR3 nucleotides: TGCGCCAGCAGCTTGGTGGGCCCTTCCGTCGCAGATACGCAGTATTTT. Translated, it gives CASSLVGPSVADTQYF.

The chain recombines TRBV15 with TRBJ1-5, with TRBD1 as a possible D gene (6 bases). The CDR3 has 16 amino acids. Germline V gene lookup returns CDR1 LNHNV and CDR2 YYDKDF (reference sequence). V was shortened by 1 base and J by 1 base, with 11 bases between the two germline ends. The CDR3 DNA is TGTGCCACCAGCAGAGTGGGACACGTAAGCAATCAGCCCCAGCATTTT. Its translation: CATSRVGHVSNQPQHF. Looking up the rest from reference TRBV15 and TRBJ1-5 gives the full variable domain: DAMVIQNPRYQVTQFGKPVTLSCSQTLNHNVMYWYQQKSSQAPKLLFHYYDKDFNNEADTPDNFQSRRPNTSFCFLDIRSPGLGDTAMYLCATSRVGHVSNQPQHFGDGTRLSIL.

This clone appeared many times. This chain joins TRBV6-2 or TRBV6-3 and TRBJ2-7; 10 bases fit TRBD1. The ends lost 2 bases at V and 3 bases at J; junction bases unmatched: 10. Germline CDR1 and CDR2: MNHEY and SVGEGT. The CDR3 runs to 17 residues. The CDR3 nucleotides read TGTGCCAGCAGTTACCGATCTCCGACAGGGGGCTTCTACGAGCAGTACTTC. It specifies CASSYRSPTGGFYEQYF.

This clone appeared once. This sequence joins TRBV11-2 and TRBJ2-3; D is undetermined. Germline-derived CDR1 and CDR2 are SGHAT and FQNNGV. The V end lost 0 bases, the J end lost 0 bases, and 7 bases lay between the germline ends. This CDR3 spans 15 amino acids. The DNA for the CDR3 is TGTGCCAGCAGCTTAGAGGTTTCTAGCACAGATACGCAGTATTTT. It specifies CASSLEVSSTDTQYF.

The chain combines TRBV6-5 with TRBJ1-1; D gene uncertain. V was trimmed by 0 bases and J by 1 base, leaving 9 bases between them. Germline CDR1 and CDR2: MNHEY and SVGAGI. This CDR3 spans 15 amino acids. CDR3 sequence: CASSYSPSGNTEAFF. The CDR3 coding sequence is TGTGCCAGCAGTTACTCCCCCAGCGGGAACACTGAAGCTTTCTTT.